Sequencing of this T cell receptor (beta chain) was carried out in a study of T cells in Graves' hyperthyroidism and ophthalmopathy. Looking at the study overall: The blood sample was taken at first diagnosis, before treatment began.

Findings and caveats of the study: Blood held most thyroid clonotypes expanded above 0.001 frequency.

A remark on this clonotype: The antigen is unknown.

The junction had 5 bases not matched to a gene; V was cut back by 5 bases and J by 1 base. Germline CDR1 LNHDA, CDR2 SQIVND (reference sequence). The CDR3 length is 17 residues. Amplification targeted TCR beta CDR3 regions from RNA transcripts. First-round RT-PCR of the TCR CDR3 relied on the HTBI primer set. TCRdb used MiXCR to reprocess the multiplex PCR reads, holding one entry per CDR3 protein. The profile covers a few hundred thousand distinct CDR3 sequences, with 17% appearing a single time and roughly 18% taken by the ten largest. Used for diagnoses were clinical symptoms, serum thyroxine and TRAb, thyroid ultrasound and orbital computed tomography.

The V gene is TRBV19, the J gene TRBJ2-1, with 13 bases aligning to TRBD2. This TCR derives from a woman between 18 and 29 years old with Graves' ophthalmopathy. Sequenced sample: blood. CDR3 amino acids: CASSPGLAGESYNEQFF. DNA of the CDR3: TGTGCCAGTAGTCCCGGACTAGCGGGAGAATCCTACAATGAGCAGTTCTTC. The variable domain in full, completed from reference TRBV19 and TRBJ2-1, reads DGGITQSPKYLFRKEGQNVTLSCEQNLNHDAMYWYRQDPGQGLRLIYYSQIVNDFQKGDIAEGYSVSREKKESFPLTVTSAQKNPTAFYLCASSPGLAGESYNEQFFGPGTRLTVL.